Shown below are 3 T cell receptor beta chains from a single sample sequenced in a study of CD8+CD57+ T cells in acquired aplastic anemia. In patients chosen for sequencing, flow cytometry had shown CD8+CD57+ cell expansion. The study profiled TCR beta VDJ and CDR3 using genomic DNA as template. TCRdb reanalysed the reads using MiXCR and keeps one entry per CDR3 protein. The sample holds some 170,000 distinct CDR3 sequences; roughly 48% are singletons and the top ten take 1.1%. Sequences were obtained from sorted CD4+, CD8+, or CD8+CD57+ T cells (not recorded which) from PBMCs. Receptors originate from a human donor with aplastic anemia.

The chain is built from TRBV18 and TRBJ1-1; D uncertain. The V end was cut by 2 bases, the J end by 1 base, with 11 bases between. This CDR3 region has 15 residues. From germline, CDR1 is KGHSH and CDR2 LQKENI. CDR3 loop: CASSPLTEENTEAFF. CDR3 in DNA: TGTGCCAGCTCACCATTAACTGAGGAGAACACTGAAGCTTTCTTT. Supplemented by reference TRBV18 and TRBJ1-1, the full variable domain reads NAGVMQNPRHLVRRRGQEARLRCSPMKGHSHVYWYRQLPEEGLKFMVYLQKENIIDESGMPKERFSAEFPKEGPSILRIQQVVRGDSAAYFCASSPLTEENTEAFFGQGTRLTVV.

CDR3 protein: CSATPLGNEQFF. CDR3 DNA: TGCAGTGCCACACCCCTAGGTAATGAGCAGTTCTTC. This chain links TRBV20-1 with TRBJ2-1; D is undetermined. Trimming pared 6 bases from V and 7 bases from J, leaving 13 bases between. The V gene's germline CDR1 is DFQATT and CDR2 SNEGSKA (reference sequence). CDR3 length: 12 amino acids.

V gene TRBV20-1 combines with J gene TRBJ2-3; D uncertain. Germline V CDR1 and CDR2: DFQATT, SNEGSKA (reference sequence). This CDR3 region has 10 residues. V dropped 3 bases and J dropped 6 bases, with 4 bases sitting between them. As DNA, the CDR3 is TGCAGTGCTAGCTCTGATACGCAGTATTTT. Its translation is CSASSDTQYF.